The 10 T cell receptor beta chains reported below all come from one sample, sequenced in a study of T cells in Graves' hyperthyroidism and ophthalmopathy. It was RNA transcripts that yielded the amplified TCR beta CDR3 regions. TCR CDR3 underwent first-round RT-PCR with the HTBI primer set. TCRdb called the multiplex PCR reads again in MiXCR, with one record for every CDR3 protein. Of 350,000 to 500,000 distinct CDR3 sequences listed, roughly an eighth are singletons. Sequencing was performed on blood. These receptor sequences come from a woman younger than 35 with Graves' hyperthyroidism.

This clonotype was seen a handful of times. The chain recombines TRBV6-1 with TRBJ2-7, with 10 bases lining up with TRBD1. Germline-derived CDR1 and CDR2 are MNHNS and SASEGT. The V gene end was trimmed by 5 bases and the J gene end by 4 bases; junction bases not matched to a gene: 5. This CDR3 contains 14 residues. In DNA form, the CDR3 reads TGTGCCAGCAGTTGGGGACAGGGGTTATACGAGCAGTACTTC. It specifies CASSWGQGLYEQYF.

J is TRBJ2-1 and V is TRBV27; D remains ambiguous. Germline V gene lookup returns CDR1 MNHEY and CDR2 SMNVEV (reference sequence). There are 16 residues in the CDR3. Trimming pared 3 bases from V and 0 bases from J, leaving 12 bases between. The CDR3 is CASSLNGLPSYNEQFF. CDR3 DNA: TGTGCCAGCAGTTTGAACGGCCTTCCCTCCTACAATGAGCAGTTCTTC.

In the case of this clonotype: A clone one base away is much larger, so this may be a read error. J is TRBJ2-1 and V is TRBV6-1, with D possibly matching TRBD2 (5 bases). The CDR3 is 16 residues long. From germline, CDR1 is MNHNS and CDR2 SASEGT. The CDR3 protein is CASRTLTSSSYNGQFF. Written as DNA, the CDR3 is TGTGCCAGCAGGACCCTTACGTCTAGCTCCTACAATGGGCAGTTCTTC.

This clonotype has ten or more counts. This chain links TRBV28 with TRBJ2-1, with D hard to call. Germline V gene sequence: CDR1 MDHEN, CDR2 SYDVKM. The CDR3 length is 15 residues. Between the trimmed V and J ends, which lost 6 bases and 6 bases, there was a span of 18 bases. CDR3 sequence: CASSRQKRQSNEQFF. The CDR3 DNA reads as TGTGCCAGCAGCAGGCAGAAAAGGCAATCCAATGAGCAGTTCTTC.

This clonotype was recorded many times. The chain joins TRBV15 to TRBJ1-3; D unresolved. Looked up from germline, CDR1 is LNHNV and CDR2 is YYDKDF (reference sequence). CDR3 size: 15 residues. The V and J ends lost 0 bases and 0 bases respectively, with 6 bases between them. The CDR3 DNA reads as TGTGCCACCAGCAGAGAGTATGACTCTGGAAACACCATATATTTT. Its translation: CATSREYDSGNTIYF.

This clonotype was seen many times. The CDR3 loop is CASRGPNYGYTF. DNA for the CDR3: TGTGCCAGCAGGGGGCCGAACTATGGCTACACCTTC. The chain joins TRBV12-3 or TRBV12-4 to TRBJ1-2, with D possibly matching TRBD1 (5 bases). The germline V and J ends were trimmed by 6 bases and 2 bases, with 7 bases remaining between them. The CDR3 covers 12 residues.

This chain uses TRBV4-3 with TRBJ2-3, with D unresolved. Germline V lookup: CDR1 LGHNA, CDR2 YSLEER. Trimming shortened V by 0 bases and J by 6 bases, and 13 bases separated the two germline ends. The CDR3 consists of 15 residues. Written as DNA, the CDR3 is TGCGCCAGCAGCCAAGATCGCCTACCCTATGATACGCAGTATTTT. Residues: CASSQDRLPYDTQYF.

The CDR3 sequence is CASSIGWGNGYTF. CDR3 nucleotides: TGTGCCAGTAGTATCGGGTGGGGAAATGGCTACACCTTC. The rearrangement links TRBV19 to TRBJ1-2; D remains unclear. The CDR3 sequence is 13 residues long. From germline, CDR1 is LNHDA and CDR2 SQIVND (reference sequence). V lost 3 bases and J 6 bases, leaving 11 bases between the germline ends.

There are many counts of this clonotype. The chain recombines TRBV6-1 with TRBJ1-1; D not resolved. The CDR3 is made up of 13 amino acids. V dropped 7 bases and J dropped 1 base, with 10 bases sitting between them. Per germline, CDR1 MNHNS and CDR2 SASEGT. CDR3 coding DNA: TGTGCCAGCACCAGACACAAGAACACTGAAGCTTTCTTT. Protein: CASTRHKNTEAFF.

This clonotype was recorded at least ten times. The V and J genes are TRBV7-6 and TRBJ2-1; D call uncertain. This CDR3 has 13 residues. CDR1 and CDR2 from the germline V gene are SGHVS and FNYEAQ. Trimming cost V 0 bases and J 7 bases, with 7 bases left between them. The CDR3 here is CASSLALGNEQFF. The CDR3 bases are TGTGCCAGCAGCTTAGCGCTGGGGAATGAGCAGTTCTTC.